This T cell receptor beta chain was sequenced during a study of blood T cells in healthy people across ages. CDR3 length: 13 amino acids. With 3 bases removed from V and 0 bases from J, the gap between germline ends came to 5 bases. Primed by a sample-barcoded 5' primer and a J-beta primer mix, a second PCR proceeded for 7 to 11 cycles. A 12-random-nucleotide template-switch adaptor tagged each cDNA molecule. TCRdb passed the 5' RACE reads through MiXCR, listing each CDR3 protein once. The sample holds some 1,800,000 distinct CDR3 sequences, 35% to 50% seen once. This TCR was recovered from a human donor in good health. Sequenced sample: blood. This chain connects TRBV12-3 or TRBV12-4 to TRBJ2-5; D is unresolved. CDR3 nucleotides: TGTGCCAGCAGTTTTTGGGACCAAGAGACCCAGTACTTC. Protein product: CASSFWDQETQYF.